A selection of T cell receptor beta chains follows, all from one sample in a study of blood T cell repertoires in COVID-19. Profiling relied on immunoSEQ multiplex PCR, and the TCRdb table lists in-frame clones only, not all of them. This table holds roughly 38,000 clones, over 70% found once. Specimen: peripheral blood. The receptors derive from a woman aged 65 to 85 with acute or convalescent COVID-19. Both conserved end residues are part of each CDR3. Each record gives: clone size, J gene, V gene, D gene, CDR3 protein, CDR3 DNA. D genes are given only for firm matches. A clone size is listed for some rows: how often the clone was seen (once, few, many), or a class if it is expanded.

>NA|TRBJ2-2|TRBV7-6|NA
CASSLGWVQGPRTGELFF
TGTGCCAGCAGCTTAGGCTGGGTACAGGGACCCCGCACCGGGGAGCTGTTTTTT
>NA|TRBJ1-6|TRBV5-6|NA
CASSLVGAGNSPLHF
TGTGCCAGCAGCTTGGTGGGGGCAGGTAATTCACCCCTCCACTTT
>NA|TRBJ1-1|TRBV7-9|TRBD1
CASSIGQGEAFF
TGTGCCAGCAGCATCGGACAGGGTGAAGCTTTCTTT
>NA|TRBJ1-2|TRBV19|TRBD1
CASRPGTEDNYGYTF
TGTGCCAGTAGGCCGGGGACAGAGGATAACTATGGCTACACCTTC
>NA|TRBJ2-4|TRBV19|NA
CASSLLAKNIQYF
TGTGCCAGTAGTCTCTTAGCCAAAAACATTCAGTACTTC
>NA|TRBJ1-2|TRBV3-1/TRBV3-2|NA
CASSHLQGEGGYTF
TGTGCCAGCAGCCACTTACAGGGAGAAGGTGGCTACACCTTC
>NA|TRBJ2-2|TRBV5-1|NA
CASSLGAGTGELFF
TGCGCCAGCAGCTTGGGGGCGGGAACCGGGGAGCTGTTTTTT
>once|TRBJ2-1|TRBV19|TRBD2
CASGPGAGGLYNEQFF
TGTGCCAGTGGCCCTGGGGCGGGAGGACTCTACAATGAGCAGTTCTTC
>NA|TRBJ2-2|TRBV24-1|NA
CATSDLHGQTNTGELFF
TGTGCCACCAGTGATTTGCACGGACAGACGAACACCGGGGAGCTGTTTTTT
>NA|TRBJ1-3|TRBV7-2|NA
CASSLASGEGNTIYF
TGTGCCAGCAGCTTAGCATCGGGGGAGGGAAACACCATATATTTT
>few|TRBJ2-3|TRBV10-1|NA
CASSGSLGVDTQYF
TGCGCCAGCAGCGGGAGTCTAGGGGTTGATACGCAGTATTTT
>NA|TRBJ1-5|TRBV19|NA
CASERGLVDQPQHF
TGTGCCAGTGAAAGGGGATTAGTGGATCAGCCCCAGCATTTT
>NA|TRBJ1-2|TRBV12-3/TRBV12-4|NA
CASSSQGVDGYTF
TGTGCCAGCAGTTCACAGGGAGTTGATGGCTACACCTTC
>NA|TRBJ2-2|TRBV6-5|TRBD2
CASRLAGVNTGELFF
TGTGCCAGCAGGCTAGCGGGAGTAAACACCGGGGAGCTGTTTTTT
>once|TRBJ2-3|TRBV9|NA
CASSVVGQGSSDTQYF
TGTGCCAGCAGCGTAGTCGGGCAGGGGTCCTCAGATACGCAGTATTTT
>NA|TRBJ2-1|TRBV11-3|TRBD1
CASRYGTGNNEQFF
TGTGCCAGCAGGTACGGGACAGGGAACAATGAGCAGTTCTTC
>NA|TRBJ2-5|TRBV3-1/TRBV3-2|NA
CASSQGISEGETQYF
TGTGCCAGCAGCCAAGGAATTAGCGAAGGAGAGACCCAGTACTTC
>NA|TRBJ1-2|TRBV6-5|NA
CASSYSAAGGNYGYTF
TGTGCCAGCAGTTACTCCGCCGCGGGCGGGAACTATGGCTACACCTTC
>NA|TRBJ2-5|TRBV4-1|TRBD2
CASSQDGYRVAGGVIGETQYF
TGCGCCAGCAGCCAAGATGGGTATCGAGTAGCGGGAGGGGTAATCGGGGAGACCCAGTACTTC
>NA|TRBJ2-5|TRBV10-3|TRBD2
CAISEGGGAETQYF
TGTGCCATCAGTGAAGGCGGGGGGGCGGAGACCCAGTACTTC
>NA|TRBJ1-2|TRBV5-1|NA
CASSTTDTASYGYTF
TGCGCCAGCAGCACAACGGACACCGCCAGTTACGGCTACACCTTC
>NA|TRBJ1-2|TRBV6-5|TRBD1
CASSYSRQGEGHGYTF
TGTGCCAGCAGTTACTCGAGGCAGGGGGAAGGACATGGCTACACCTTC
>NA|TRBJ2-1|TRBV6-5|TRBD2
CASIQTSPGGNEQFF
TGTGCCAGCATCCAAACCAGTCCGGGGGGCAATGAGCAGTTCTTC